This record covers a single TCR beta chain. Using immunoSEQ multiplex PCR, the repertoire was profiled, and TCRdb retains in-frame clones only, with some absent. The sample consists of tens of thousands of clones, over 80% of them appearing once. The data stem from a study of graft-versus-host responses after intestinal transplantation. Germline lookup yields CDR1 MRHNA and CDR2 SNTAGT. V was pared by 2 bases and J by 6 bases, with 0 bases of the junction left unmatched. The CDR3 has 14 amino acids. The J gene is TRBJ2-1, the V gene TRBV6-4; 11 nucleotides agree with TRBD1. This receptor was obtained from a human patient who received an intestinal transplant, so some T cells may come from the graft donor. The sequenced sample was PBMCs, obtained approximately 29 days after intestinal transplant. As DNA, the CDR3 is TGTGCCAGCAGTGACGGGACAGGGGGCAATGAGCAGTTCTTC. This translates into CASSDGTGGNEQFF.